The 17 T cell receptor beta chains presented below share a single source sample, sequenced in a study of control samples from healthy donors and cancer patients. Profiled with immunoSEQ multiplex PCR; TCRdb holds only in-frame clones, not every one. Among some 79,000 clones listed, about 89% were seen once. Sequencing used blood. The receptors originated from a man aged 50-59 years in good health.

The V gene is TRBV24-1, the J gene TRBJ2-1, with TRBD1 matching 7 bases. The CDR3 consists of 16 residues. Trimming removed 3 bases from V and 2 bases from J; junction bases left unmatched: 6. Germline V gives CDR1 KGHDR, CDR2 SFDVKD. The CDR3 here is CATSDNRGPTYNEQFF. CDR3 DNA: TGTGCCACCAGTGATAACAGGGGCCCTACCTACAATGAGCAGTTCTTC.

J is TRBJ2-7 and V is TRBV10-2; D possibly corresponds to TRBD1 (6 bases). V lost 2 bases and J lost 5, with 13 bases in between. The germline gives CDR1 WSHSY, CDR2 SAAADI. The CDR3 has 14 amino acids. Here the CDR3 DNA reads TGCGCCAGCAGTGAGGGTACAGGGAACCACGAGCAGTACTTC. Amino acid sequence: CASSEGTGNHEQYF.

The chain links TRBV6-5 to TRBJ2-6; no reliable D call. V lost 6 bases, J lost 0 bases, and 3 bases lay in between. Germline assignment: CDR1 MNHEY and CDR2 SVGAGI. The CDR3 runs to 13 residues. The CDR3 loop is CASRASGANVLTF. Written as DNA, the CDR3 is TGTGCCAGCAGAGCCTCTGGGGCCAACGTCCTGACTTTC.

The chain recombines TRBV3-1 (or the pseudogene TRBV3-2) with TRBJ1-1; D ambiguous. The CDR3 spans 13 residues. Looked up from germline, CDR1 is LGHDT and CDR2 is YNNKEL (reference sequence). V lost 1 base, J lost 1 base, and 4 bases lay in between. The CDR3 sequence is CASSQGPNTEAFF. The CDR3 DNA follows: TGTGCCAGCAGCCAAGGACCGAACACTGAAGCTTTCTTT.

The V call is TRBV18, the J call TRBJ1-1; D gene unclear. Germline CDR1 is KGHSH and CDR2 is LQKENI. The CDR3 covers 14 residues. Deletions cut 1 base from V and 0 bases from J, with 6 bases between. The CDR3 region is CASSPQGMNTEAFF. CDR3 nucleotide sequence: TGTGCCAGCTCACCACAAGGGATGAACACTGAAGCTTTCTTT.

This sequence joins TRBV5-1 and TRBJ2-2; perhaps TRBD1 as D (5 bases). V dropped 5 bases and J dropped 1 base, with 12 bases sitting between them. Germline V gene data show CDR1 as SGHRS and CDR2 as YFSETQ. CDR3 length: 15 residues. CDR3 in amino acids: CASRTDRVNTGELFF. CDR3 coding DNA: TGCGCCAGCAGGACCGACAGAGTGAACACCGGGGAGCTGTTTTTT.

This rearrangement joins TRBV14 to TRBJ2-5; 7 bases map to TRBD1. The CDR3 has 13 residues. Unmatched junction bases numbered 1, after V lost 2 bases and J lost 4 bases. Germline values: CDR1 SGHDN, CDR2 FVKESK. The CDR3 sequence: CASSQWTGETQYF. In DNA form, the CDR3 reads TGTGCCAGCAGCCAATGGACAGGAGAGACCCAGTACTTC. Drawing the rest from reference TRBV14 and TRBJ2-5, the complete variable domain is EAGVTQFPSHSVIEKGQTVTLRCDPISGHDNLYWYRRVMGKEIKFLLHFVKESKQDESGMPNNRFLAERTGGTYSTLKVQPAELEDSGVYFCASSQWTGETQYFGPGTRLLVL.

V usage is TRBV9 and J usage is TRBJ1-2; 7 bases match TRBD1. V was pared by 4 bases and J by 5 bases, with 23 bases of the junction left unmatched. CDR1 and CDR2 (germline): SGDLS, YYNGEE. The CDR3 is made up of 19 amino acids. CDR3 loop: CASSPLSDRADPPLYGYTF. The DNA of the CDR3 is TGTGCCAGCAGCCCCCTTTCCGACAGGGCTGATCCCCCCCTTTATGGCTACACCTTC. Filled out from reference TRBV9 and TRBJ1-2, the complete variable domain reads DSGVTQTPKHLITATGQRVTLRCSPRSGDLSVYWYQQSLDQGLQFLIQYYNGEERAKGNILERFSAQQFPDLHSELNLSSLELGDSALYFCASSPLSDRADPPLYGYTFGSGTRLTVV.

V gene TRBV7-9 combines with J gene TRBJ1-5; D remains unclear. Looked up from germline, CDR1 is SEHNR and CDR2 is FQNEAQ (reference sequence). V was trimmed by 5 bases and J by 0 bases, leaving 8 bases between them. The CDR3 runs 14 residues. The CDR3 nucleotides read TGTGCCAGCAGCGCCGGAAATAGCAATCAGCCCCAGCATTTT. Translation: CASSAGNSNQPQHF.

This clone has only one observation. The chain links TRBV6-5 to TRBJ2-6; unclear D gene. This CDR3 region has 15 residues. Germline CDR1 and CDR2: MNHEY and SVGAGI. V lost 6 bases and J 3 bases, leaving 12 bases between the germline ends. CDR3 DNA sequence: TGTGCCAGCAGCCCATGGTACTTTGGGGCCAACGTCCTGACTTTC. It specifies CASSPWYFGANVLTF.

This clone was detected only once. The gene calls are TRBV6-5 and TRBJ2-7; D is possibly TRBD2 (5 bases). CDR3 length: 14 residues. CDR1 MNHEY and CDR2 SVGAGI come from the germline V gene. V lost 0 bases, J lost 3 bases, and 9 bases lay in between. The CDR3 DNA is TGTGCCAGCAGTTACTCGAGGGCGGACTACGAGCAGTACTTC. Translation gives CASSYSRADYEQYF.

This chain uses TRBV7-9 with TRBJ1-5; D is unresolved. The CDR3 sequence is 15 residues long. Looked up from germline, CDR1 is SEHNR and CDR2 is FQNEAQ (reference sequence). V was trimmed by 1 base and J by 1 base, leaving 8 bases between them. For the CDR3, the DNA is TGTGCCAGCAGCTTAGGAGCGGGGAGCAATCAGCCCCAGCATTTT. Its protein product is CASSLGAGSNQPQHF.

The count of this clone is one. The chain employs TRBV6-6 and TRBJ2-3; no definite D call. Trimming left V 4 bases short and J 5 bases short, with 10 bases between. CDR1 and CDR2 (germline): MNHNY, SVGAGI (reference sequence). CDR3 length equals 13 residues. CDR3 bases: TGTGCCAGCAGTTTCCCGACGGTAGATACGCAGTATTTT. Translation gives CASSFPTVDTQYF.

This chain uses TRBV23-1 with TRBJ1-6; D is ambiguous. TRBV23-1 counts as an open reading frame of uncertain function. CDR3 length equals 8 residues. The CDR3 nucleotides read TGCGTCGATCTGGTCATCCACTTT. Its protein is CVDLVIHF.

This chain uses TRBV19 with TRBJ2-5; TRBD1 or TRBD2 may be the D gene (7 bases each). The V gene's germline CDR1 is LNHDA and CDR2 SQIVND (reference sequence). CDR3 length: 15 residues. The V end was cut by 10 bases, the J end by 7 bases, with 25 bases between. The CDR3 reads CATPYISTGEGTQYF. CDR3 DNA sequence: TGTGCCACCCCATATATCTCAACAGGGGAGGGGACCCAGTACTTC.

The chain is built from TRBV6-1 and TRBJ2-5; TRBD1 is a possible D gene (5 bases). The CDR3 runs to 14 residues. The germline gives CDR1 MNHNS, CDR2 SASEGT. The V end was cut by 0 bases, the J end by 5 bases, with 10 bases between. The CDR3 coding sequence is TGTGCCAGCAGTGAAGCGGGGCCGGCGGAGACCCAGTACTTC. It translates to CASSEAGPAETQYF.

The V gene is TRBV7-3, the J gene TRBJ2-1, with D perhaps TRBD1 or TRBD2 (6 bases each). The length of the CDR3 is 15 residues. V shed 5 bases and J shed 2 bases, with 13 bases lying between them. The germline V gene encodes CDR1 SGHTA and CDR2 FQGTGA. CDR3 nucleotides: TGTGCCAGCAGCGTGTACGGGGGCCCCTACAATGAGCAGTTCTTC. Protein sequence: CASSVYGGPYNEQFF.